This T cell receptor beta chain was found in a study of regulatory T cells in long-lasting Graves disease. Points from the study as a whole: Persistent disease preferred TRBV28, TRBJ1-2 and TRBJ2-5; new disease, TRBV20-1 and TRBJ2-1.

To make TCR beta libraries, researchers used iRepertoire HTBI primers and Arm-PCR of CDR3 regions. TCRdb used MiXCR to reprocess the multiplex PCR reads, holding one entry per CDR3 protein. Here the sample spans about 470,000 distinct CDR3 sequences, about a fifth being singletons. Specified time point: persistent/refractory GD, antithyroid drugs over 5 years with positive TRAb. The TCR library used RNA extracted from PBMCs. A word on this clonotype: Its antigen is not known.

This CDR3 spans 17 amino acids. Germline V gives CDR1 LGHDT, CDR2 YNNKEL (reference sequence). V was cut by 4 bases and J by 1 base, with 20 bases left in between. The specimen was peripheral blood mononuclear cells (PBMCs), collected when the disease was refractory, from a patient treated with antithyroid drugs. The V and J genes are TRBV3-1 and TRBJ2-7, with D tentatively TRBD1 (6 bases). The TCR originated in a female donor with Graves disease. CDR3: CASSPHPMGAGSYEQYF. CDR3 in DNA: TGTGCCAGCAGCCCCCACCCTATGGGGGCAGGGTCCTACGAGCAGTACTTC.